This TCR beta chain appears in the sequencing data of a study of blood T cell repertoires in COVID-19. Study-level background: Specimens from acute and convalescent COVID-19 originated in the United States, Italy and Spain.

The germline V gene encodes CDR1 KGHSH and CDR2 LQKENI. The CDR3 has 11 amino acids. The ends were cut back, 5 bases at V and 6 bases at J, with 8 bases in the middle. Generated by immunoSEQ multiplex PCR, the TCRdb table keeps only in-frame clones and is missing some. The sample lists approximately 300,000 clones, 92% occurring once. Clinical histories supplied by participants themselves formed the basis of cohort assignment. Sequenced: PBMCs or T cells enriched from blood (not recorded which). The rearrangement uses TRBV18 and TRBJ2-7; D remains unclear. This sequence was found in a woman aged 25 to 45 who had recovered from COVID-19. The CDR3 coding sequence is TGTGCCAGCTCAGTACCCGGCGAGCAGTACTTC. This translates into CASSVPGEQYF.